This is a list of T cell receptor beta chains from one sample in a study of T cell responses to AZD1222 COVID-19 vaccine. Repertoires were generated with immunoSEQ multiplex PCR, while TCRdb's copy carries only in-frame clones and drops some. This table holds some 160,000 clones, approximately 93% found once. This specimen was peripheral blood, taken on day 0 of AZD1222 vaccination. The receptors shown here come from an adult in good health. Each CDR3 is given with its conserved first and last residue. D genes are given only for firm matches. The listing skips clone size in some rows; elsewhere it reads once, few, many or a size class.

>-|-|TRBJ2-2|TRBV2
TGTGCCAGCAGGCTCGAGAACACCGGGGAGCTGTTTTTT
CASRLENTGELFF
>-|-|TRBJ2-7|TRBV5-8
TGTGCCAGCAGCGTCAGGGGTAGCTCCTACGAGCAGTACTTC
CASSVRGSSYEQYF
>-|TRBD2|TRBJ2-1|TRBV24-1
TGTGCCACCAGTGATCGGACTAGCGAATGGGGTGAGCAGTTCTTC
CATSDRTSEWGEQFF
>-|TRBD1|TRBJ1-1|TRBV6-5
TGTGCCAGCAGTTACCCCGGGACAGGGAACACTGAAGCTTTCTTT
CASSYPGTGNTEAFF
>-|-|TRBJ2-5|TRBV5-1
TGCGCCAGCAGCTCCCAGGGAGATGGGACCCAGTACTTC
CASSSQGDGTQYF
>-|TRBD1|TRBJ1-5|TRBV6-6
TGTGCCAGCAGTCCGCCGACAGGGGATCAGCCCCAGCATTTT
CASSPPTGDQPQHF
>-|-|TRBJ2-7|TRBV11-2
TGTGCCAGCAGCTTAAGGACAATCGAGCAGTACTTC
CASSLRTIEQYF
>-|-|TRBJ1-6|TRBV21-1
TGTGCCAGCAACTTGGGACAGGGAGATTCACCCCTCCACTTT
CASNLGQGDSPLHF
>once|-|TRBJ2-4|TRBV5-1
TGCGCCAGCAGCTTGGATGCAAAAAACATTCAGTACTTC
CASSLDAKNIQYF
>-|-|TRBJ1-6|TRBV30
TGTGCCTGGGGAACGGGAAGGAGCTCCTATAATTCACCCCTCCACTTT
CAWGTGRSSYNSPLHF
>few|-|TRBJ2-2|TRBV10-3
TGTGCCATCAGGCAGGACAGCTACACCGGGGAGCTGTTTTTT
CAIRQDSYTGELFF
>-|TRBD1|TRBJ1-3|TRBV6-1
TGTGCCAGCAGTGAAGCGGGACAGGGAAACACCATATATTTT
CASSEAGQGNTIYF
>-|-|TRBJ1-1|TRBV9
TGTGCCAGCAGCGTAACGGGGACCGACACTGAAGCTTTCTTT
CASSVTGTDTEAFF
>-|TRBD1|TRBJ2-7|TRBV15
TGTGCCACCAGCCGATCGACAGGGTGGTACGAGCAGTACTTC
CATSRSTGWYEQYF
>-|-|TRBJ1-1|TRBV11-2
TGTGCCAGCCGACCGGGGTGGGCTAACACTGAAGCTTTCTTT
CASRPGWANTEAFF
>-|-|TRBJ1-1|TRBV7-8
TGTGCCAGCAGCTTTCAAAGAAACACTGAAGCTTTCTTT
CASSFQRNTEAFF
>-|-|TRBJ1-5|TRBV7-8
TGTGCCAGCAGCCTCCTAACCCCCGTAGCAAGCAATCAGCCCCAGCATTTT
CASSLLTPVASNQPQHF
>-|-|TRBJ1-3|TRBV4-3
TGCGCCAGCAGCCAGACTTGGGGCTCTGGAAACACCATATATTTT
CASSQTWGSGNTIYF
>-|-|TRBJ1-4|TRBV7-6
TGTGCCAGCAGCTATAGCACTAATGAAAAACTGTTTTTT
CASSYSTNEKLFF
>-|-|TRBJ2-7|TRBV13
TGTGCCAGCAGCCCCAGTCCGAACTCCTACGAGCAGTACTTC
CASSPSPNSYEQYF
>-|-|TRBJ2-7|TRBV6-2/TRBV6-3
TGTGCCAGCAGCCTACAGGGGCCGGGGGCATACGAGCAGTACTTC
CASSLQGPGAYEQYF
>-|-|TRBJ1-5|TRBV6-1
TGTGCCAGCAGTGAACTGGGAGTTGGTCAGCCCCAGCATTTT
CASSELGVGQPQHF
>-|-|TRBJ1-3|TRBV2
TGTGCCAGCAGTGAAGTCGTCGGGAGCTCTGGAAACACCATATATTTT
CASSEVVGSSGNTIYF
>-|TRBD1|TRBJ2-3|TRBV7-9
TGTGCCAGCAGACAAAAGACTAAGACAGGGGGTTCCACAGATACGCAGTATTTT
CASRQKTKTGGSTDTQYF
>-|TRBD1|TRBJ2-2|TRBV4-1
TGCGCCAGCAGCCAAAAACCCCAGGGGGTGGACACCGGGGAGCTGTTTTTT
CASSQKPQGVDTGELFF
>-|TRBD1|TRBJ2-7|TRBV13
TGTGCCAGCAGTCACGGGACAGCCTACGAGCAGTACTTC
CASSHGTAYEQYF
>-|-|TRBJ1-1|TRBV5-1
TGCGCCAGCAGCTTGGGACCGGTGAACACTGAAGCTTTCTTT
CASSLGPVNTEAFF
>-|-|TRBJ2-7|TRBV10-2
TGCGCCAGCAGGGGGAGGAGGGAGACAGAGCAGTACTTC
CASRGRRETEQYF
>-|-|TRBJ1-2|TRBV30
TGTGCCTGGACGGACAGCTATGGCTACACCTTC
CAWTDSYGYTF
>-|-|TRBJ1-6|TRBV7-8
TGTGCCAGCGGGACTGTTAAGTACTCACCCCTCCACTTT
CASGTVKYSPLHF
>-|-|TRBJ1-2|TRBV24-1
TGTGCCACCAGTGGTTGGGACGGCCTCTACTATGGCTACACCTTC
CATSGWDGLYYGYTF
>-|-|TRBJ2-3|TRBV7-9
TGTGCCAGCAGCCTCGCGTTTGCAGATACGCAGTATTTT
CASSLAFADTQYF
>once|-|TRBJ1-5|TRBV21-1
TGTGCCAGCAGATCTATTCCGCTGGGACAGGGTCCGATTCAGGGCAATCAGCCCCAGCATTTT
CASRSIPLGQGPIQGNQPQHF
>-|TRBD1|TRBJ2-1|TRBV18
TGTGCCAGCTCAACGGGACAGCATAATGAGCAGTTCTTC
CASSTGQHNEQFF
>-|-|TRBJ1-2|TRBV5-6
TGTGCCAGCAGCTTGTCCGGGGATGGCTACACCTTC
CASSLSGDGYTF
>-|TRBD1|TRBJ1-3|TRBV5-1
TGCGCCAGCAGCGGGACAGGGAGCCCCACCATATATTTT
CASSGTGSPTIYF
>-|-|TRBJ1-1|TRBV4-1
TGCGCCAGCAGCCAAGGCTGGGGCCGCAGGTCGGACACTGAAGCTTTCTTT
CASSQGWGRRSDTEAFF
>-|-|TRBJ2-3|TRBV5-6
TGTGCCAGCAGCTTGCTTCGGCGCACAGATACGCAGTATTTT
CASSLLRRTDTQYF
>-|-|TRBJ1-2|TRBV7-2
TGTGCCAGCAGCCCGATGGGGGGCCGGAATGGCTACACCTTC
CASSPMGGRNGYTF
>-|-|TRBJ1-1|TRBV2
TGTGCCAGCAGTGACCGTATTAAAAACACTGAAGCTTTCTTT
CASSDRIKNTEAFF
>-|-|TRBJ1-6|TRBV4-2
TGTGCCAGCAGCCAAGAACGAACAGACAAACGTTCACCCCTCCACTTT
CASSQERTDKRSPLHF
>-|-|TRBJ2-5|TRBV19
TGTGCCAGTAGCCCCGACAGACACCCCTTGTACTTC
CASSPDRHPLYF
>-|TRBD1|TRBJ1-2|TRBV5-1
TGCGCCAGCAGCTGGACAGGGGGTAACGGCTACACCTTC
CASSWTGGNGYTF
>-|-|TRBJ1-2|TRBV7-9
TGTGCCAGCAGCCCGAAGGGTGACTATGGCTACACCTTC
CASSPKGDYGYTF
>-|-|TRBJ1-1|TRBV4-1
TGCGCCAGCAGCCAAGTCGGGACGAACACTGAAGCTTTCTTT
CASSQVGTNTEAFF
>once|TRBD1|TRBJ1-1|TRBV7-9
TGTGCCAGCAGCTCCGCTCAGGGGGCCGGGGGTGAAGCTTTCTTT
CASSSAQGAGGEAFF
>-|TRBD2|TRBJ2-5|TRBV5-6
TGTGCCAGCAGCTCCATGCGGGGGGGTTTGGGAGAGACCCAGTACTTC
CASSSMRGGLGETQYF
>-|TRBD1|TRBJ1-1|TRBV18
TGTGCCAGCTCACCACGGCCCTTGTCAGGGGGAGGGACTGAAGCTTTCTTT
CASSPRPLSGGGTEAFF
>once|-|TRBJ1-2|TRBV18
TGTGCCAGCTCACCACCGAGACAGAACTATGGCTACACCTTC
CASSPPRQNYGYTF
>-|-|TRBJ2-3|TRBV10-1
TGCGCCAGCAGTGCAGCCTCAGAACTCACAGATACGCAGTATTTT
CASSAASELTDTQYF
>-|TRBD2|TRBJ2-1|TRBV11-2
TGTGCCAGCAGCTATAGCGGGACCTACAATGAGCAGTTCTTC
CASSYSGTYNEQFF
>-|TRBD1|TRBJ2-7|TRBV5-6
TGTGCCAGCAGCTTGGGCAGGGGGCAAACCTACGAGCAGTACTTC
CASSLGRGQTYEQYF
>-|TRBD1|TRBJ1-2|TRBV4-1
TGCGCCAGCAGCCAAGAGTCACGGGGGACAGGGCCTACGTCAAACTATGGCTACACCTTC
CASSQESRGTGPTSNYGYTF
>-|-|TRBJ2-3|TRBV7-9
TGTGCCAGCAGCTCCGGGGAGCCTAGCACAGATACGCAGTATTTT
CASSSGEPSTDTQYF
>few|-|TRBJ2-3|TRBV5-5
TGTGCCAGCAGCTCTTTAGATACGCAGTATTTT
CASSSLDTQYF
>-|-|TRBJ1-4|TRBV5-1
TGCGCCAGCAGCTTGGAGCCGGAAGATTGGGATGAAAAACTGTTTTTT
CASSLEPEDWDEKLFF
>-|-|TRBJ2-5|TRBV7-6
TGTGCCAGCAGCGTGTCAAGGGGTTTGTGGGAGACCCAGTACTTC
CASSVSRGLWETQYF
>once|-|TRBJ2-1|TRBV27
TGTGCCAGCAGCCTTCGACAGGTCTCCTACAATGAGCAGTTCTTC
CASSLRQVSYNEQFF
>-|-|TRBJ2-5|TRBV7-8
TGTGCCAGCAGCTTAGGAGTGGCACAAGAGACCCAGTACTTC
CASSLGVAQETQYF